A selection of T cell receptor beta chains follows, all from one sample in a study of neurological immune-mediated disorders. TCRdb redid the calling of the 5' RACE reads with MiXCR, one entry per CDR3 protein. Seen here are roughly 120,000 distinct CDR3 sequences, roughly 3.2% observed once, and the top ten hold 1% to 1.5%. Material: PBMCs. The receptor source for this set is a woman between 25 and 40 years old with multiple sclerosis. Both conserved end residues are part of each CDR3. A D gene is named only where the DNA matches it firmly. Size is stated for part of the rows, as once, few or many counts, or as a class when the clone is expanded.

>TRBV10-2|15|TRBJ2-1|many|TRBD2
CASSEISGSYNEQFF
TGCGCCAGCAGTGAGATCAGCGGGAGCTACAATGAGCAGTTCTTC
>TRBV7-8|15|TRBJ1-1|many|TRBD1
CASSTRQGRHTEAFF
TGTGCCAGCAGCACCCGACAGGGACGGCACACTGAAGCTTTCTTT
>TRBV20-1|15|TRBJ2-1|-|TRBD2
CSARDSLAGVNEQFF
TGCAGTGCTAGAGATAGCCTAGCGGGAGTCAATGAGCAGTTCTTC
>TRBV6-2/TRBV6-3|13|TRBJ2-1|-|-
CASSLDYSNEQFF
TGTGCCAGCAGTCTAGACTACTCCAATGAGCAGTTCTTC
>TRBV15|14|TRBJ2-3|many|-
CATSLDRSTDTQYF
TGTGCCACAAGCTTGGACAGAAGCACAGATACGCAGTATTTT
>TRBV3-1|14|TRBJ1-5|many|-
CASSQGLNNQPQHF
TGTGCCAGCAGCCAAGGGCTAAATAATCAGCCCCAGCATTTT
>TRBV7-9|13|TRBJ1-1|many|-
CASSAGGDTEAFF
TGTGCCAGCAGCGCTGGGGGTGACACTGAAGCTTTCTTT
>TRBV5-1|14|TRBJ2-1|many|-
CASSPGGARDEQFF
TGCGCCAGCAGCCCGGGCGGAGCGAGGGATGAGCAGTTCTTC
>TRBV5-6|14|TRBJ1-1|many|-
CASSAQGGHTEAFF
TGTGCCAGCAGCGCCCAAGGGGGGCACACTGAAGCTTTCTTT
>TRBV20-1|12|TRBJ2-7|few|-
CSAMPRGHEQYF
TGCAGTGCTATGCCCAGGGGCCACGAGCAGTACTTC
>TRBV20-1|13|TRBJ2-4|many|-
CSARGPGGNIQYF
TGCAGTGCCCGGGGTCCGGGCGGAAACATTCAGTACTTC
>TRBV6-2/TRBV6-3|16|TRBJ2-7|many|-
CASSYEMGNRTYEQYF
TGTGCCAGCAGTTATGAAATGGGGAACAGAACCTACGAGCAGTACTTC
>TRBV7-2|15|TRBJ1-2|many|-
CASTVQGKENYGYTF
TGTGCCAGCACCGTCCAGGGCAAGGAGAACTATGGCTACACCTTC
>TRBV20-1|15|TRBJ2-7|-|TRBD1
CSASQAATGSYEQYF
TGCAGTGCTAGTCAGGCCGCGACAGGGTCCTACGAGCAGTACTTC
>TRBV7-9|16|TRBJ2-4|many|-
CASSLADSRAKNIQYF
TGTGCCAGCAGCTTAGCCGACAGCCGAGCCAAAAACATTCAGTACTTC
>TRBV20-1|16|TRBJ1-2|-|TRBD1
CSARPPDRAPNYGYTF
TGCAGTGCTAGACCTCCCGACAGGGCGCCTAACTATGGCTACACCTTC
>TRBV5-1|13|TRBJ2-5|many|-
CASRRSFQETQYF
TGCGCCAGCAGGCGGTCTTTCCAAGAGACCCAGTACTTC
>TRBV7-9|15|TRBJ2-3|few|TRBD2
CASSFSGDSTDTQYF
TGTGCCAGCAGCTTTAGCGGGGACAGCACAGATACGCAGTATTTT
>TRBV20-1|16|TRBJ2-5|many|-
CSARMAGRSSGETQYF
TGCAGTGCTAGAATGGCAGGCCGCAGTTCGGGAGAGACCCAGTACTTC
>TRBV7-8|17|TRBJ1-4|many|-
CASSLAQYKAPHGKLFF
TGTGCCAGCAGCTTAGCACAGTATAAGGCTCCACACGGAAAACTGTTTTTT
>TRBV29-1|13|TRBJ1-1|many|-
CSAEWGSGTEAFF
TGCAGCGCAGAATGGGGGTCGGGCACTGAAGCTTTCTTT
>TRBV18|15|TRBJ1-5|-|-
CASSPEGRGNQPQHF
TGTGCCAGCTCACCGGAGGGCAGGGGCAATCAGCCCCAGCATTTT
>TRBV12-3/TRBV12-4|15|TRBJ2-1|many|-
CASSLGGSSYNEQFF
TGTGCCAGCAGTCTTGGCGGCAGCTCCTACAATGAGCAGTTCTTC
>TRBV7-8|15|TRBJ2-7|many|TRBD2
CASSGRTSGTVEQYF
TGTGCCAGCAGCGGGCGGACTAGCGGGACGGTCGAGCAGTACTTC
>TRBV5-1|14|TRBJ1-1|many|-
CASSFLSGTTEAFF
TGCGCCAGCAGCTTCCTCTCAGGGACAACTGAAGCTTTCTTT
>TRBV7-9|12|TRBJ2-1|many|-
CASSLSGDEQFF
TGTGCCAGCAGCTTATCCGGGGATGAGCAGTTCTTC
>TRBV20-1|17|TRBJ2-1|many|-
CSAVLRATTSSYNEQFF
TGCAGTGCGGTCCTGAGGGCCACCACAAGCTCCTACAATGAGCAGTTCTTC
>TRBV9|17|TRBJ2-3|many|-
CASSPSLSGSGTDTQYF
TGTGCCAGCAGCCCTTCCCTTAGTGGGTCGGGCACAGATACGCAGTATTTT
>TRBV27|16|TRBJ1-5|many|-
CASSHRQAQSNQPQHF
TGTGCCAGCAGTCATCGACAGGCTCAATCGAATCAGCCCCAGCATTTT
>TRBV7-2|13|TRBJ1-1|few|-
CASSPRVVAEAFF
TGTGCCAGCAGCCCCAGGGTGGTTGCTGAAGCTTTCTTT
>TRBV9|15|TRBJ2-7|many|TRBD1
CASSIRQGPEGEQYF
TGTGCCAGCAGCATCCGACAGGGGCCGGAGGGGGAGCAGTACTTC
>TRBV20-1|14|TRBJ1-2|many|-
CSAPRAGASYGYTF
TGCAGTGCCCCGAGGGCAGGGGCGTCTTATGGCTACACCTTC
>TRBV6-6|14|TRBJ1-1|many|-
CASRSPGFRSEAFF
TGTGCCAGCAGATCTCCTGGGTTCAGGAGTGAAGCTTTCTTT
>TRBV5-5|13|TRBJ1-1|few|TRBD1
CASSSDRAQREFF
TGTGCCAGCAGCTCGGACAGGGCCCAACGTGAGTTCTTT
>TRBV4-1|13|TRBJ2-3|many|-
CASSLGETDTQYF
TGCGCCAGCAGCCTAGGGGAGACAGATACGCAGTATTTT
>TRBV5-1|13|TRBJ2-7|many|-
CASSEGPGYEQYF
TGCGCCAGCAGCGAGGGGCCCGGCTACGAGCAGTACTTC